These 24 T cell receptor beta chains were all obtained from the same sample, sequenced in a study of cytomegalovirus exposure and HLA in healthy donors. The PCR was carried out with 60 Vbeta primers and 13 Jbeta primers. TCRdb's table, derived via immunoSEQ multiplex PCR, lists solely in-frame clones and lacks some. The sample lists around 150,000 clones; approximately 80% were seen once. What was sequenced was PBMCs. These receptors were obtained from a middle-aged woman in good health and CMV-seropositive.

The genes are TRBV27 and TRBJ1-5, with a tentative D call TRBD1 (6 bases). Per germline, CDR1 MNHEY and CDR2 SMNVEV (reference sequence). The CDR3 has 14 residues. Trimming shortened V by 2 bases and J by 11 bases, and 16 bases separated the two germline ends. The CDR3 sequence is CASSLKHGPGAQHF. CDR3 bases: TGTGCCAGCAGTTTAAAACACGGTCCAGGGGCCCAGCATTTT.

The chain recombines TRBV18 with TRBJ1-2; 8 bases match TRBD1. The CDR3 has 14 amino acids. CDR1 and CDR2 from the germline V gene are KGHSH and LQKENI. Trimming removed 3 bases from V and 4 bases from J; junction bases left unmatched: 4. CDR3 sequence reads: CASSPDREPYGYTF. The CDR3 DNA reads as TGTGCCAGCTCACCGGACAGGGAGCCCTATGGCTACACCTTC.

The V and J genes are TRBV30 and TRBJ2-5; weak D call: TRBD1 (6 bases). The CDR3 totals 16 residues. Looked up from germline, CDR1 is GTSNPN and CDR2 is SVGIG (reference sequence). With 2 bases removed from V and 5 bases from J, the gap between germline ends came to 21 bases. CDR3: CAWSQSNIRGTETQYF. In DNA, the CDR3 is TGTGCCTGGAGTCAATCCAATATCAGGGGAACGGAGACCCAGTACTTC.

J is TRBJ1-2 and V is TRBV28, with 8 bases fitting TRBD1. CDR1 is MDHEN, CDR2 SYDVKM, per germline. V lost 5 bases, J lost 8 bases, and 10 bases stayed unmatched. The CDR3 length is 14 residues. CDR3 bases: TGTGCCAGCAGTACCCCGACAGGGGTCCGCGGCTACACCTTC. Its protein is CASSTPTGVRGYTF.

The chain recombines TRBV5-1 with TRBJ2-1; the match to TRBD1 covers 7 bases. J gave up 9 bases and V 3 bases, and 12 bases lay outside the gene matches. CDR3 length equals 15 residues. CDR1 is SGHRS, CDR2 YFSETQ, per germline. In DNA, the CDR3 is TGCGCCAGCAGCTGGTCCGGACAGGTTGGTAGTGAGCAGTTCTTC. Its translation: CASSWSGQVGSEQFF.

The chain links TRBV30 to TRBJ1-2, with a weak D call TRBD1 (6 bases). Per germline, CDR1 GTSNPN and CDR2 SVGIG (reference sequence). This CDR3 spans 17 amino acids. V dropped 5 bases and J dropped 8 bases, with 30 bases sitting between them. CDR3 residues: CAWALMAGEYLSVGYTF. For the CDR3, the DNA is TGTGCCTGGGCCCTGATGGCAGGGGAGTACCTTTCGGTCGGCTACACCTTC.

CDR3 nucleotide sequence: TGTGCCAGTAGTACCACAGGGGCCTGGAACACTGAAGCTTTCTTT. Amino acid sequence: CASSTTGAWNTEAFF. This chain connects TRBV19 to TRBJ1-1, with TRBD1 matching 7 bases. CDR3 length equals 15 residues. Trimming took 4 bases from V and 1 from J; bases not matched to a gene: 6. Germline CDR1 LNHDA, CDR2 SQIVND (reference sequence).

The chain uses TRBV28 and TRBJ2-7; D possibly corresponds to TRBD1 (6 bases). The CDR3 spans 15 residues. Germline loops: CDR1 MDHEN, CDR2 SYDVKM. V shed 6 bases and J shed 5 bases, with 20 bases lying between them. CDR3 coding DNA: TGTGCCAGCAGCCCCGGGACATCCGAGGGCAACGAGCAGTACTTC. Translating gives CASSPGTSEGNEQYF.

About this clone: Distinct nucleotide sequences in the sample also encode this CDR3. The chain has TRBV9 and TRBJ2-5; D gene unclear. The V gene's germline CDR1 is SGDLS and CDR2 YYNGEE. Trimming shortened V by 4 bases and J by 3 bases, and 7 bases separated the two germline ends. The CDR3 spans 12 residues. The CDR3 nucleotides read TGTGCCAGCAGCCCCCATGAAGAGACCCAGTACTTC. It encodes CASSPHEETQYF. The entire variable domain, with the rest obtained from reference TRBV9 and TRBJ2-5, is as follows: DSGVTQTPKHLITATGQRVTLRCSPRSGDLSVYWYQQSLDQGLQFLIQYYNGEERAKGNILERFSAQQFPDLHSELNLSSLELGDSALYFCASSPHEETQYFGPGTRLLVL.

The J gene is TRBJ1-1, the V gene TRBV10-3, with D possibly TRBD1 on 6 matching bases. Germline V gene data show CDR1 as ENHRY and CDR2 as SYGVKD. This CDR3 contains 11 residues. The V end lost 6 bases, the J end lost 6 bases, and 8 bases lay between the germline ends. The CDR3 DNA is TGTGCCATCAGCACAGGGTCTGAAGCTTTCTTT. This sequence encodes CAISTGSEAFF.

The chain has TRBV19 and TRBJ2-1; a weak D match, TRBD1 (6 bases). The CDR3 has 13 amino acids. Between the trimmed V and J ends, which lost 7 bases and 4 bases, there was a span of 11 bases. Germline CDR1 is LNHDA and CDR2 is SQIVND (reference sequence). The CDR3 sequence: CASKKDSYNEQFF. The CDR3 nucleotides read TGTGCCAGTAAAAAGGACAGTTACAATGAGCAGTTCTTC.

As DNA, the CDR3 is TGCGCCAGCTCAAGGTCCAGCGGGGCTTACAATGAGCAGTTCTTC. It specifies CASSRSSGAYNEQFF. The genes are TRBV4-3 and TRBJ2-1; 7 bases agree with TRBD2. In germline, CDR1 is LGHNA, CDR2 YSLEER. V was clipped by 8 bases and J by 4 bases; unmatched bases: 11. The CDR3 length is 15 residues.

This chain links TRBV7-2 with TRBJ1-2; TRBD1 might be the D (5 bases). The length of the CDR3 is 15 residues. Deletions cut 6 bases from V and 3 bases from J, with 17 bases between. Per germline, CDR1 SGHTA and CDR2 FQGNSA. CDR3 coding DNA: TGTGCCAGCAGTTCGGGGGGGTACGGATACTATGGCTACACCTTC. Translated, it gives CASSSGGYGYYGYTF.

This chain uses TRBV5-1 with TRBJ2-7, with a tentative D call TRBD2 (6 bases). Germline V gives CDR1 SGHRS, CDR2 YFSETQ. This CDR3 contains 14 residues. V was clipped by 3 bases and J by 3 bases, with 13 bases between them. As DNA, the CDR3 is TGCGCCAGCAGCTCCCGGGAGAGTCACTACGAGCAGTACTTC. Protein: CASSSRESHYEQYF.

The chain carries TRBV29-1 and TRBJ2-3, with 9 bases lining up with TRBD2. The V gene end was trimmed by 2 bases and the J gene end by 6 bases; junction bases not matched to a gene: 9. Germline V gives CDR1 SQVTM, CDR2 ANQGSEA. The CDR3 runs to 15 residues. The CDR3 DNA reads as TGCAGCGTTGAAATACCAGCGGGGGGCAGGGATACGCAGTATTTT. Its protein is CSVEIPAGGRDTQYF.

This clone was detected a few times. The chain employs TRBV28 and TRBJ1-4; 7 nucleotides line up with TRBD1. V was clipped by 7 bases and J by 13 bases; unmatched bases: 6. CDR3 length: 11 residues. The germline V gene has CDR1 MDHEN and CDR2 SYDVKM. This CDR3 is CASTSDRLLFF. The CDR3 DNA follows: TGTGCCAGCACCTCGGACAGGCTACTGTTTTTT.

This sequence joins TRBV19 and TRBJ2-7; 8 bases are a match to TRBD1. CDR3 size: 15 residues. Germline CDR1 LNHDA, CDR2 SQIVND (reference sequence). With V trimmed by 0 bases and J by 7 bases, 8 bases remained unmatched. For the CDR3, the DNA is TGTGCCAGTAGTATAGATGGGCAGGGGGCTCGGGAGCAGTACTTC. Translation gives CASSIDGQGAREQYF.

V gene TRBV10-3 combines with J gene TRBJ2-5; 7 bases agree with TRBD2. Germline CDR1 and CDR2: ENHRY and SYGVKD. The CDR3 is 15 amino acids. The ends lost 0 bases at V and 4 bases at J; junction bases unmatched: 5. The CDR3 DNA is TGTGCCATCAGTGAGTCGGAGGGAGGGGCAGAGACCCAGTACTTC. This sequence encodes CAISESEGGAETQYF.

The chain combines TRBV7-8 with TRBJ2-2; 10 bases map to TRBD2. J gave up 8 bases and V 5 bases, and 14 bases lay outside the gene matches. Germline-derived CDR1 and CDR2 are SGHVS and FQNEAQ. The CDR3 has 17 residues. In DNA, the CDR3 is TGTGCCAGCAGCAAAACGAGCGGGAGGGGGGGGAAAGGGGAGCTGTTTTTT. Protein sequence: CASSKTSGRGGKGELFF.

The chain is built from TRBV30 and TRBJ1-1; D uncertain. Germline CDR1 GTSNPN, CDR2 SVGIG (reference sequence). The CDR3 is 13 residues long. Trimming took 3 bases from V and 4 from J, leaving 12 bases between them. In DNA form, the CDR3 reads TGTGCCTGGAGGGCAGGTGGTGGCACTGAAGCTTTCTTT. It is translated as CAWRAGGGTEAFF.

V is TRBV28 and J is TRBJ2-7; 9 positions match TRBD2. This CDR3 is 15 amino acids long. J was trimmed by 6 bases and V by 9 bases; bases with no gene match: 15. Germline CDR1 reads MDHEN; CDR2 reads SYDVKM. The CDR3 coding sequence is TGTGCCAGTTCCTCAGGCGGGGGGGCTTTAGGCGAGCAGTACTTC. It yields the protein CASSSGGGALGEQYF.

V is TRBV12-2 and J is TRBJ2-5; TRBD2 is taken as the D call from the table, unchecked against the DNA. TRBV12-2 is termed a pseudogene. This CDR3 contains 17 residues. DNA for the CDR3: TGTGCAAGTCGCTTAGAGATAACTAGCGGGGGGGCGCGGGAGCAGTACTTC. It yields the protein CASRLEITSGGAREQYF.

The chain carries TRBV6-1 and TRBJ1-4; 9 bases are shared with TRBD1. Germline lookup yields CDR1 MNHNS and CDR2 SASEGT. The CDR3 is made up of 14 amino acids. V lost 6 bases to trimming and J lost 7 bases; unmatched junction nucleotides: 6. The CDR3 DNA reads as TGTGCCAGCAGGGAACAGGGGGCGGGTGAAAAACTGTTTTTT. It translates to CASREQGAGEKLFF.

This chain joins TRBV6-4 and TRBJ2-2; 11 bases match TRBD2. After removal of 5 bases from V and 3 bases from J, the junction contained 11 bases not matched to a gene. The germline V gene encodes CDR1 MRHNA and CDR2 SNTAGT. This CDR3 spans 18 amino acids. CDR3 loop: CASSLVPLAGDDTGELFF. DNA for the CDR3: TGTGCCAGCAGTCTCGTCCCACTAGCGGGAGACGACACCGGGGAGCTGTTTTTT.